The 24 T cell receptor beta chains below were found in one sample sequenced in a study of blood T cell repertoires in COVID-19. The method was immunoSEQ multiplex PCR; TCRdb's version includes in-frame clones alone and lacks a portion of them. The sample gives around 300,000 clones, 75% to 90% of which show up once; approximately 10% is in the top ten. Specimen: peripheral blood. The receptors originated from a woman aged 70-85 years with acute or convalescent COVID-19.

The rearrangement joins TRBV6-6 to TRBJ1-4; no clear D gene. CDR1 and CDR2 (germline): MNHNY, SVGAGI (reference sequence). V lost 2 bases and J lost 4, with 8 bases in between. CDR3 length: 14 residues. CDR3 bases: TGTGCCAGCAGTTACGGCGGCGGTAATGAAAAACTGTTTTTT. Protein sequence: CASSYGGGNEKLFF.

This CDR3 reads CASSSANLRGTYEQYF. The CDR3 nucleotides are TGTGCCAGCAGCTCCGCTAACCTCAGGGGAACCTACGAGCAGTACTTC. The gene calls are TRBV5-4 and TRBJ2-7; TRBD1 is a possible D gene (6 bases). There are 16 residues in the CDR3. Germline CDR1 is SGHNT and CDR2 is YYREEE (reference sequence). V lost 3 bases, J lost 2 bases, and 18 bases lay in between.

J is TRBJ1-1 and V is TRBV10-3, with D unclear. The CDR3 consists of 13 residues. Germline V lookup: CDR1 ENHRY, CDR2 SYGVKD. V was shortened by 0 bases and J by 4 bases, with 6 bases between the two germline ends. Here the CDR3 DNA reads TGTGCCATCAGTGAGTCGGCCCTCACTGAAGCTTTCTTT. Amino acid sequence: CAISESALTEAFF.

This sequence joins TRBV19 and TRBJ2-4, with 7 bases matching TRBD2. With 1 base clipped from V and 0 bases from J, the junction kept 0 bases outside the gene matches. This CDR3 spans 15 amino acids. Germline values: CDR1 LNHDA, CDR2 SQIVND (reference sequence). CDR3 in DNA: TGTGCCAGTAGTATAGGGGGGGGAGCCAAAAACATTCAGTACTTC. It specifies CASSIGGGAKNIQYF.

This chain joins TRBV6-5 and TRBJ2-7; the match to TRBD1 covers 8 bases. Germline-derived CDR1 and CDR2 are MNHEY and SVGAGI. The CDR3 extends over 14 amino acids. Germline trimming cut 6 bases from V and 0 bases from J; bases unmatched to any gene: 4. This chain's CDR3 is CASSRTGSSYEQYF. The CDR3 DNA sequence: TGTGCCAGCAGCCGGACAGGGAGCTCCTACGAGCAGTACTTC.

The rearrangement joins TRBV7-2 to TRBJ2-7; no clear D gene. Trimming cost V 2 bases and J 5 bases, with 13 bases left between them. Germline values: CDR1 SGHTA, CDR2 FQGNSA. The CDR3 length is 14 residues. The CDR3, as DNA: TGTGCCAGCAGCTTACTTCGAAACATGGACGAGCAGTACTTC. It translates to CASSLLRNMDEQYF.

The chain joins TRBV19 to TRBJ1-1, with 10 bases that match TRBD1. V dropped 3 bases and J dropped 3; count of bases not matched to a gene: 4. The CDR3 covers 15 residues. Germline lookup yields CDR1 LNHDA and CDR2 SQIVND (reference sequence). The CDR3 spells CASSMGQGFDTEAFF. The CDR3 nucleotides are TGTGCCAGTAGTATGGGACAGGGGTTTGACACTGAAGCTTTCTTT.

The chain uses TRBV7-2 and TRBJ1-4; TRBD1 matches at 9 bases. J lost 7 bases, V lost 4 bases, and 7 bases had no gene match. Germline V CDR1 and CDR2: SGHTA, FQGNSA. The CDR3 is 15 residues long. The CDR3 reads CASSSLGQGSEKLFF. CDR3 DNA sequence: TGTGCCAGCAGCTCACTTGGACAGGGGAGTGAAAAACTGTTTTTT. Full variable domain (missing parts from reference TRBV7-2 and TRBJ1-4): GAGVSQSPSNKVTEKGKDVELRCDPISGHTALYWYRQSLGQGLEFLIYFQGNSAPDKSGLPSDRFSAERTGGSVSTLTIQRTQQEDSAVYLCASSSLGQGSEKLFFGSGTQLSVL.

Here the CDR3 reads CASSLGGGNEQFF. CDR3 bases: TGTGCCAGCAGCTTGGGAGGGGGGAATGAGCAGTTCTTC. The V call is TRBV7-9, the J call TRBJ2-1, with a possible D match to TRBD2 (7 bases). V was clipped by 3 bases and J by 7 bases, with 10 bases between them. This CDR3 has 13 amino acids. CDR1 is SEHNR, CDR2 FQNEAQ, per germline (reference sequence).

The rearrangement joins TRBV6-1 to TRBJ2-2; D gene unclear. The CDR3 is 16 residues long. The germline V gene encodes CDR1 MNHNS and CDR2 SASEGT. Trimming pared 2 bases from V and 2 bases from J, leaving 12 bases between. The CDR3 coding sequence is TGTGCCAGCAGTGAATGGGCTAACAGTAACACCGGGGAGCTGTTTTTT. Amino acid sequence: CASSEWANSNTGELFF.

The genes are TRBV15 and TRBJ2-3; 10 positions match TRBD2. CDR1 LNHNV and CDR2 YYDKDF come from the germline V gene (reference sequence). The ends lost 3 bases at V and 2 bases at J; junction bases unmatched: 11. This CDR3 contains 18 residues. This chain's CDR3 is CATSRGRLAGGVTDTQYF. CDR3 DNA: TGTGCCACCAGCAGGGGGCGGTTAGCGGGGGGTGTCACAGATACGCAGTATTTT.

This rearrangement joins TRBV11-2 to TRBJ1-1; TRBD1 agrees at 8 bases. Trimming removed 7 bases from V and 5 bases from J; junction bases left unmatched: 3. The germline gives CDR1 SGHAT, CDR2 FQNNGV. CDR3 length: 12 amino acids. CDR3 sequence: CASINRGTEAFF. Here the CDR3 DNA reads TGTGCCAGCATCAACAGGGGGACTGAAGCTTTCTTT. Looking up the rest from reference TRBV11-2 and TRBJ1-1 gives the full variable domain: EAGVAQSPRYKIIEKRQSVAFWCNPISGHATLYWYQQILGQGPKLLIQFQNNGVVDDSQLPKDRFSAERLKGVDSTLKIQPAKLEDSAVYLCASINRGTEAFFGQGTRLTVV.

This clone was counted once. The rearrangement links TRBV6-4 to TRBJ2-1; 10 nucleotides line up with TRBD2. Germline CDR1 MRHNA, CDR2 SNTAGT. V lost 2 bases to trimming and J lost 2 bases; unmatched junction nucleotides: 0. The CDR3 has 15 amino acids. The CDR3 region has the DNA TGTGCCAGCAGTGACAGCGGGGGGGCCTACAATGAGCAGTTCTTC. Protein product: CASSDSGGAYNEQFF.

The V gene is TRBV7-9, the J gene TRBJ1-2; D is unclear. This CDR3 spans 14 amino acids. CDR1 and CDR2 from the germline V gene are SEHNR and FQNEAQ (reference sequence). V lost 2 bases and J 8 bases, leaving 15 bases between the germline ends. The CDR3 spells CASSLSTVQVGYTF. In DNA, the CDR3 is TGTGCCAGCAGCTTAAGTACGGTGCAGGTCGGCTACACCTTC.

This clone has only a few counts. V and J are TRBV3-1 (or the pseudogene TRBV3-2) and TRBJ1-3; 8 bases agree with TRBD1. CDR3 length equals 16 residues. V was pared by 0 bases and J by 8 bases, with 9 bases of the junction left unmatched. Germline assignment: CDR1 LGHDT and CDR2 YNNKEL (reference sequence). The CDR3 sequence is CASSQETGGIAHTIYF. The CDR3 nucleotides are TGTGCCAGCAGCCAAGAAACAGGGGGAATCGCACACACCATATATTTT.

This clone was observed once. The chain uses TRBV30 and TRBJ1-4, with 8 bases aligning to TRBD1. With 2 bases clipped from V and 8 bases from J, the junction kept 7 bases outside the gene matches. Germline CDR1 is GTSNPN and CDR2 is SVGIG (reference sequence). The CDR3 contains 14 residues. This CDR3 is CAWSLGQGREKLFF. The CDR3 coding sequence is TGTGCCTGGAGTCTCGGACAGGGCCGAGAAAAACTGTTTTTT.

J is TRBJ2-1 and V is TRBV3-1 (or the pseudogene TRBV3-2); 10 nucleotides line up with TRBD1. The germline CDR1 and CDR2 sequences are LGHDT and YNNKEL (reference sequence). With V trimmed by 1 base and J by 4 bases, 4 bases remained unmatched. CDR3 length: 16 residues. This chain's CDR3 is CASSQAGTGVYNEQFF. Written as DNA, the CDR3 is TGTGCCAGCAGCCAAGCCGGGACAGGGGTGTACAATGAGCAGTTCTTC.

The chain links TRBV12-2 to TRBJ2-2; TRBD1, the D gene given by the table, was not confirmed from the DNA. TRBV12-2 is reported as a pseudogene. The CDR3 is made up of 15 amino acids. The CDR3 DNA reads TGTGCAAGTCGCCCCCCCAGGGGGAAGTCCGGGGAGCTGTTTTTT. Translated: CASRPPRGKSGELFF.

The sample holds a few counts of this clone. The chain employs TRBV19 and TRBJ2-7; D is uncertain. The V gene lost 0 bases and the J gene lost 6 bases, with 15 bases spanning the gap. The CDR3 length is 15 residues. Germline V gene data show CDR1 as LNHDA and CDR2 as SQIVND (reference sequence). The chain's CDR3 is CASSIDLGRIGEQYF. The CDR3 nucleotides are TGTGCCAGTAGTATAGACCTAGGAAGAATCGGCGAGCAGTACTTC.

This clone was detected a few times. The J gene is TRBJ1-1, the V gene TRBV11-2; D might be TRBD1 (5 bases). Trimming pared 1 base from V and 4 bases from J, leaving 16 bases between. CDR1 and CDR2 (germline): SGHAT, FQNNGV. The CDR3 is 16 amino acids. The CDR3 DNA reads TGTGCCAGCAGCTTAGCTCCGTCGGGCAGGGCCACTGAAGCTTTCTTT. Amino acid sequence: CASSLAPSGRATEAFF.

V gene TRBV7-2 combines with J gene TRBJ2-5; D possibly corresponds to TRBD2 (6 bases). The CDR3 is 16 residues long. Germline-derived CDR1 and CDR2 are SGHTA and FQGNSA. V was cut by 5 bases and J by 5 bases, with 21 bases left in between. CDR3 in DNA: TGTGCCAGCAGCCCCGGCAGGACGGGAGTGTACGAGACCCAGTACTTC. It is translated as CASSPGRTGVYETQYF.

This clone has a handful of counts. Additional DNA sequences in this sample encode the identical CDR3. This sequence joins TRBV11-2 and TRBJ1-5; TRBD1 is a possible D gene (5 bases). The germline V gene encodes CDR1 SGHAT and CDR2 FQNNGV. V was cut by 3 bases and J by 4 bases, with 7 bases left in between. This CDR3 has 13 residues. In DNA form, the CDR3 reads TGTGCCAGCAGCTTTCGGGGGAATCAGCCCCAGCATTTT. It specifies CASSFRGNQPQHF. Looking up the rest from reference TRBV11-2 and TRBJ1-5 gives the full variable domain: EAGVAQSPRYKIIEKRQSVAFWCNPISGHATLYWYQQILGQGPKLLIQFQNNGVVDDSQLPKDRFSAERLKGVDSTLKIQPAKLEDSAVYLCASSFRGNQPQHFGDGTRLSIL.

The CDR3 reads CASSFLTEAFF. CDR3 bases: TGTGCCAGCAGCTTTTTAACTGAAGCTTTCTTT. This rearrangement joins TRBV12-3 or TRBV12-4 to TRBJ1-1, with D unclear. This CDR3 has 11 amino acids. V lost 6 bases and J 5 bases, leaving 7 bases between the germline ends.

In its sample, this clone was seen once. The chain uses TRBV7-9 and TRBJ1-4; TRBD1 agrees at 7 bases. The J segment lost 7 bases and the V segment lost 0 bases, leaving 11 bases of the junction unmatched. CDR3 size: 17 residues. CDR1 is SEHNR, CDR2 FQNEAQ, per germline (reference sequence). CDR3 DNA sequence: TGTGCCAGCAGCTTAGCCCGCACCGGGACAGCCGTTGAAAAACTGTTTTTT. Translation gives CASSLARTGTAVEKLFF.